The T cell receptor (beta chain) under discussion was sequenced for a study of T-cell reconstitution after alpha-beta-depleted transplantation in children. As it was prepared, the TCRbeta library received unique molecular identifiers. Each CDR3 protein gets one entry after TCRdb re-called the PCR reads with MiXCR. The repertoire holds some 150,000 distinct CDR3 sequences, with around 9% as singletons. As to this clonotype: Its specificity is unknown.

General study points: A year had passed since transplant, and T-cell counts and diversity by then came mostly from newly produced T cells. By about two months after transplant, alpha-beta T cells reportedly arose from several hundred graft clones that had expanded.

V lost 5 bases to trimming and J lost 2 bases, with 15 bases between them. Looked up from germline, CDR1 is KGHSH and CDR2 is LQKENI. CDR3 length: 15 residues. Sample: PBMCs, mostly from graft donor cells, taken 180 days after TCRalphabeta/CD19-depleted stem cell transplant. The rearrangement joins TRBV18 to TRBJ2-5; D may be TRBD1 (6 bases). This TCR derives from a female patient aged 2 to 10 who had a stem cell transplant for congenital amegakaryocytic thrombocytopenia, so the T cells may come from the graft donor. CDR3 loop: CASSVYPDRQETQYF. The CDR3, as DNA: TGTGCCAGCTCAGTATATCCAGACAGGCAAGAGACCCAGTACTTC.